The 18 T cell receptor beta chains presented below share a single source sample, sequenced in a study of blood T cells in healthy people across ages. Together with a sample-barcoded 5' primer, a J-beta primer mix was included in a second PCR lasting about 6 to 12 cycles. From the 5' RACE reads, TCRdb called clonotypes with MiXCR, one entry per CDR3 protein. The sample yields around 1,600,000 distinct CDR3 sequences, 42% seen once. The source material was blood. These receptor sequences come from a woman in her late teens or twenties in good health.

The table lists this clonotype with a few counts. The chain recombines TRBV5-6 with TRBJ2-2; unclear D gene. CDR1 is SGHDT, CDR2 YYEEEE, per germline. The CDR3 consists of 13 residues. Trimming left V 1 base short and J 6 bases short, with 7 bases between. In nucleotides, the CDR3 is TGTGCCAGCAGCTTGATACGGTCCGGGGAGCTGTTTTTT. Residues: CASSLIRSGELFF.

This clonotype was picked up a small number of times. The gene calls are TRBV7-6 and TRBJ1-4, with 9 bases that match TRBD1. The CDR3 consists of 15 residues. The V segment lost 5 bases and the J segment 4 bases; nucleotides outside the gene matches: 5. The germline CDR1 and CDR2 sequences are SGHVS and FNYEAQ. CDR3 sequence (DNA): TGTGCCAGCAGCCGAGACAGGGGGGGTAATGAAAAACTGTTTTTT. It specifies CASSRDRGGNEKLFF.

The rearrangement links TRBV18 to TRBJ1-2, with D perhaps matching TRBD1 (6 bases). The germline gives CDR1 KGHSH, CDR2 LQKENI. CDR3 size: 15 residues. The V end lost 2 bases, the J end lost 3 bases, and 13 bases lay between the germline ends. CDR3 protein: CASSPFPGAHYGYTF. The DNA of the CDR3 is TGTGCCAGCTCACCATTTCCGGGGGCCCACTATGGCTACACCTTC.

Here the CDR3 reads CASRLGQAQETQYF. Here the CDR3 DNA reads TGTGCCAGCAGACTTGGACAGGCGCAAGAGACCCAGTACTTC. The chain employs TRBV7-9 and TRBJ2-5; 7 bases line up with TRBD1. This CDR3 has 14 amino acids. The V gene end was trimmed by 6 bases and the J gene end by 2 bases; junction bases not matched to a gene: 6. The germline CDR1 and CDR2 sequences are SEHNR and FQNEAQ (reference sequence). Full variable domain (remainder filled in from reference TRBV7-9 and TRBJ2-5): DTGVSQNPRHKITKRGQNVTFRCDPISEHNRLYWYRQTLGQGPEFLTYFQNEAQLEKSRLLSDRFSAERPKGSFSTLEIQRTEQGDSAMYLCASRLGQAQETQYFGPGTRLLVL.

The chain has TRBV19 and TRBJ1-5, with 12 positions matching TRBD1. The length of the CDR3 is 16 residues. Unmatched junction bases numbered 4, after V lost 6 bases and J lost 1 base. Germline-derived CDR1 and CDR2 are LNHDA and SQIVND (reference sequence). CDR3 bases: TGTGCCAGTAGACGGGACAGGGGGCCAAGCAATCAGCCCCAGCATTTT. Amino acids: CASRRDRGPSNQPQHF. Together with reference TRBV19 and TRBJ1-5, the CDR3 gives the full variable domain: DGGITQSPKYLFRKEGQNVTLSCEQNLNHDAMYWYRQDPGQGLRLIYYSQIVNDFQKGDIAEGYSVSREKKESFPLTVTSAQKNPTAFYLCASRRDRGPSNQPQHFGDGTRLSIL.

This chain connects TRBV4-2 to TRBJ2-3, with D unresolved. Germline CDR1 reads LGHNA; CDR2 reads YNFKEQ. Trimming shortened V by 3 bases and J by 4 bases, and 23 bases separated the two germline ends. The CDR3 is 18 residues long. The CDR3 DNA sequence: TGTGCCAGCAGCCACGCCGCCCGGGCTTCGCCTCCTGCAGATACGCAGTATTTT. Translated, it gives CASSHAARASPPADTQYF.

The gene calls are TRBV20-1 and TRBJ2-7; the match to TRBD1 covers 7 bases. Germline V gene sequence: CDR1 DFQATT, CDR2 SNEGSKA (reference sequence). The CDR3 extends over 15 amino acids. V lost 6 bases and J lost 7; bases outside the gene matches: 18. CDR3 protein: CSAPSDRVSYNEQYF. DNA for the CDR3: TGCAGTGCCCCGTCCGACAGGGTCTCCTACAATGAGCAGTACTTC.

The J gene is TRBJ1-3, the V gene TRBV4-3; 9 bases are shared with TRBD1. V was pared by 0 bases and J by 0 bases, with 3 bases of the junction left unmatched. CDR3 length: 17 amino acids. Germline values: CDR1 LGHNA, CDR2 YSLEER. CDR3: CASSQDSTGGSGNTIYF. CDR3 nucleotides: TGCGCCAGCAGCCAAGATTCGACAGGGGGCTCTGGAAACACCATATATTTT.

The chain carries TRBV3-1 and TRBJ1-5; no reliable D call. This CDR3 spans 17 amino acids. The ends were cut back, 4 bases at V and 0 bases at J, with 16 bases in the middle. CDR1 and CDR2 (germline): LGHDT, YNNKEL (reference sequence). The CDR3 nucleotides are TGTGCCAGCAGCCGCGCTCGTACAGATTATAGCAATCAGCCCCAGCATTTT. It is translated as CASSRARTDYSNQPQHF.

This clonotype was seen more than once but under ten times. The V gene is TRBV24-1, the J gene TRBJ2-5; D gene ambiguous. The germline V gene encodes CDR1 KGHDR and CDR2 SFDVKD. CDR3 size: 13 residues. The V gene lost 3 bases and the J gene lost 5 bases, with 9 bases spanning the gap. Here the CDR3 DNA reads TGTGCCACCAGTGATCGGACGTTGGAGACCCAGTACTTC. It translates to CATSDRTLETQYF.

This clonotype was observed a few times. The CDR3 DNA is TGTGCCAGCAGCGTAGCCGGGAAATCGGCCGAAGCTTTCTTT. Translation gives CASSVAGKSAEAFF. The gene calls are TRBV9 and TRBJ1-1; D not resolved. Germline CDR1 and CDR2: SGDLS and YYNGEE. Trimming took off 0 bases at V and 8 bases at J, with 14 bases between the two ends. The CDR3 is made up of 14 amino acids.

This rearrangement joins TRBV29-1 to TRBJ1-1; 8 bases agree with TRBD1. Per germline, CDR1 SQVTM and CDR2 ANQGSEA. CDR3 size: 13 residues. V lost 5 bases to trimming and J lost 4 bases; unmatched junction nucleotides: 6. The CDR3 here is CSVTQGARTEAFF. CDR3 nucleotide sequence: TGCAGCGTTACTCAGGGGGCGCGCACTGAAGCTTTCTTT.

The chain recombines TRBV7-2 with TRBJ2-1, with D perhaps TRBD2 (6 bases). CDR1 and CDR2 (germline): SGHTA, FQGNSA. The V end was cut by 5 bases, the J end by 6 bases, with 17 bases between. The CDR3 spans 15 residues. The CDR3 is CASSKTGLPVNEQFF. The DNA of the CDR3 is TGTGCCAGCAGCAAGACGGGACTTCCCGTCAATGAGCAGTTCTTC.

The V gene is TRBV20-1, the J gene TRBJ2-1; 7 positions agree with TRBD2. This CDR3 has 14 amino acids. Trimming at V came to 2 bases and at J to 9 bases, leaving 10 bases not matched to a gene. The germline CDR1 and CDR2 sequences are DFQATT and SNEGSKA (reference sequence). This CDR3 is CSARSRRRELEQFF. CDR3 DNA: TGCAGTGCTAGAAGCCGTCGGCGGGAGCTTGAGCAGTTCTTC.

J is TRBJ2-3 and V is TRBV29-1; the D is unclear. V lost 6 bases and J 1 base, leaving 14 bases between the germline ends. The CDR3 contains 14 residues. Looked up from germline, CDR1 is SQVTM and CDR2 is ANQGSEA. CDR3 amino acids: CSVQRQVGTDTQYF. CDR3 nucleotides: TGCAGCGTACAGCGTCAGGTTGGCACAGATACGCAGTATTTT.

This chain connects TRBV29-1 to TRBJ2-5; possibly TRBD1 or TRBD2 for D (6 bases each). V was shortened by 0 bases and J by 2 bases, with 13 bases between the two germline ends. The CDR3 totals 15 residues. Germline V gene lookup returns CDR1 SQVTM and CDR2 ANQGSEA. The CDR3 DNA sequence: TGCAGCGTTGAAGATCTAGCGAGGGGGCAAGAGACCCAGTACTTC. Its translation: CSVEDLARGQETQYF.

Only a few counts were recorded for this clonotype. CDR3 nucleotides: TGTGCCAGCAGCTTCAGACTAGCGGGGGGCCTATCCTACAATGAGCAGTTCTTC. It encodes CASSFRLAGGLSYNEQFF. This chain links TRBV7-9 with TRBJ2-1; the match to TRBD2 covers 13 bases. The CDR3 consists of 18 residues. Germline loops: CDR1 SEHNR, CDR2 FQNEAQ (reference sequence). The V gene end was trimmed by 3 bases and the J gene end by 1 base; junction bases not matched to a gene: 6.

The count of this clonotype is one. The genes are TRBV3-1 and TRBJ2-1; no definite D call. From germline, CDR1 is LGHDT and CDR2 YNNKEL (reference sequence). The CDR3 runs to 12 residues. V dropped 2 bases and J dropped 10 bases, with 9 bases sitting between them. CDR3: CASSQSPSEQFF. The CDR3, as DNA: TGTGCCAGCAGCCAATCACCAAGCGAGCAGTTCTTC.